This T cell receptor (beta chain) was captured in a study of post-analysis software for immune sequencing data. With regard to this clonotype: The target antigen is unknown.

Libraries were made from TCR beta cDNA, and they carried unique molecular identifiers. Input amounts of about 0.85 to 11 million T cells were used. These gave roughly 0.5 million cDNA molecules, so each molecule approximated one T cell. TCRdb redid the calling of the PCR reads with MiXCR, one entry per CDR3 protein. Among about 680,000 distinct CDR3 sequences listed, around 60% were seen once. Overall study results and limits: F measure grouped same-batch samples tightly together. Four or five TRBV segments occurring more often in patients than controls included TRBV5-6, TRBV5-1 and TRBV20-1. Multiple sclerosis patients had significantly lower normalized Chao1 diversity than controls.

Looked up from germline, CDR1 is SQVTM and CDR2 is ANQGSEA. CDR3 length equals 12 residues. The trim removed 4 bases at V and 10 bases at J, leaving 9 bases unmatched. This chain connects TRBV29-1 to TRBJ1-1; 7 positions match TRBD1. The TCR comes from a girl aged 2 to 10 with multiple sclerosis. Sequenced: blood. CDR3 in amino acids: CSVAQGRGGAFF. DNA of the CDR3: TGCAGCGTTGCACAGGGCAGGGGGGGAGCTTTCTTT.